These 27 T cell receptor beta chains share one sample of origin, sequenced in a study of blood T cell repertoires in COVID-19. Some clones are missing from TCRdb's copy, which holds only in-frame ones; the method was immunoSEQ multiplex PCR. Of about 110,000 clones listed, 70% to 90% are singletons. The sample comprised peripheral blood. Source of these receptors: a woman aged 45-65 years with acute or convalescent COVID-19.

The rearrangement uses TRBV11-2 and TRBJ2-7; 13 positions agree with TRBD2. CDR1 is SGHAT and CDR2 is FQNNGV in the germline V gene. The CDR3 contains 17 residues. The trim removed 5 bases at V and 7 bases at J, leaving 14 bases unmatched. The CDR3 is CASSPIIPTSGRKEQYF. The CDR3 DNA is TGTGCCAGCAGCCCCATTATTCCGACTAGCGGGAGGAAAGAGCAGTACTTC.

This clone was observed once. This chain links TRBV11-3 with TRBJ2-3; 8 bases are shared with TRBD1. CDR3 length: 14 amino acids. V was pared by 5 bases and J by 2 bases, with 3 bases of the junction left unmatched. Germline V lookup: CDR1 SGHNT, CDR2 YENEEA. This chain's CDR3 is CASSDRGVTDTQYF. DNA of the CDR3: TGTGCCAGCAGCGACAGGGGAGTCACAGATACGCAGTATTTT.

The chain is built from TRBV9 and TRBJ1-3; no reliable D call. CDR3 size: 15 residues. V gave up 3 bases and J gave up 0 bases, with 10 bases separating them. From germline, CDR1 is SGDLS and CDR2 YYNGEE. The CDR3 sequence: CASSATTSSGNTIYF. The DNA of the CDR3 is TGTGCCAGCAGCGCGACAACGAGCTCTGGAAACACCATATATTTT.

The sample holds one count of this clone. The chain joins TRBV12-3 or TRBV12-4 to TRBJ1-2; D may be TRBD1 (6 bases). V was cut by 4 bases and J by 7 bases, with 13 bases left in between. The CDR3 length is 13 residues. The CDR3 protein is CASSSQGSGGYTF. The CDR3 DNA sequence: TGTGCCAGCAGTTCTCAGGGGAGCGGTGGCTACACCTTC.

The V and J genes are TRBV25-1 and TRBJ1-1; D gene unclear. The CDR3 is 13 residues long. Trimming took 3 bases from V and 0 from J, leaving 5 bases between them. Germline CDR1 MGHDK, CDR2 SYGVNS. CDR3 protein: CASSESLNTEAFF. CDR3 nucleotides: TGTGCCAGCAGTGAGAGCCTGAACACTGAAGCTTTCTTT.

The chain has TRBV19 and TRBJ1-4; tentative D call: TRBD1 (6 bases). The ends were cut back, 10 bases at V and 8 bases at J, with 14 bases in the middle. CDR3 length equals 12 residues. Germline V CDR1 and CDR2: LNHDA, SQIVND (reference sequence). Written as DNA, the CDR3 is TGTGCCACCCAGGGACATCGAGAAAAACTGTTTTTT. Translated, it gives CATQGHREKLFF.

V usage is TRBV28 and J usage is TRBJ1-1, with D possibly being TRBD1 (6 bases). V was cut by 3 bases and J by 2 bases, with 16 bases left in between. Germline loops: CDR1 MDHEN, CDR2 SYDVKM. The CDR3 is made up of 16 amino acids. CDR3 DNA: TGTGCCAGCAGTTTTCGGACAGAATCCTTAAACACTGAAGCTTTCTTT. It specifies CASSFRTESLNTEAFF.

The chain couples TRBV24-1 to TRBJ1-2; no clear D gene. The CDR3 loop spans 12 amino acids. Germline V CDR1 and CDR2: KGHDR, SFDVKD. The V gene lost 1 base and the J gene lost 7 bases, with 6 bases spanning the gap. CDR3 protein: CATSDFRVGYTF. As DNA, the CDR3 is TGTGCCACCAGTGATTTCCGGGTTGGCTACACCTTC.

V usage is TRBV19 and J usage is TRBJ1-2, with no clear D. Trimming removed 6 bases from V and 7 bases from J, with 21 bases in between. Germline V gene data show CDR1 as LNHDA and CDR2 as SQIVND (reference sequence). The CDR3 spans 15 residues. The CDR3 loop reads CASSPKGRAVGGYTF. CDR3 nucleotide sequence: TGTGCCAGTAGCCCTAAAGGGCGGGCAGTGGGTGGCTACACCTTC.

Here the CDR3 DNA reads TGTGCCCACAGCAGACTATCTAATGAAAAACTGTTTTTT. Translation gives CAHSRLSNEKLFF. This rearrangement joins TRBV28 to TRBJ1-4, with D uncertain. Germline CDR1 MDHEN, CDR2 SYDVKM. There are 13 residues in the CDR3. V lost 11 bases, J lost 3 bases, and 13 bases lay in between.

This clone was observed a handful of times. V gene TRBV28 combines with J gene TRBJ1-1, with D possibly being TRBD1 (5 bases). In germline, CDR1 is MDHEN, CDR2 SYDVKM. Trimming shortened V by 7 bases and J by 6 bases, and 15 bases separated the two germline ends. The CDR3 is made up of 13 amino acids. CDR3 bases: TGTGCCAGCACGAGACAGAGTTGGCCTGAAGCTTTCTTT. Translation: CASTRQSWPEAFF.

This clone appeared a few times. The chain combines TRBV6-2 or TRBV6-3 with TRBJ1-3; tentatively, D is TRBD1 (6 bases). The CDR3 loop spans 15 amino acids. The germline V and J ends were trimmed by 6 bases and 3 bases, with 15 bases remaining between them. CDR1 is MNHEY and CDR2 is SVGEGT in the germline V gene. CDR3 sequence reads: CASSSGHLNGNTIYF. Here the CDR3 DNA reads TGTGCCAGCAGCTCGGGACACCTCAATGGAAACACCATATATTTT.

With regard to this clone: The same CDR3 arises from other DNA sequences in this sample as well. V is TRBV6-1 and J is TRBJ1-2; the D is unclear. The germline gives CDR1 MNHNS, CDR2 SASEGT. Trimming removed 3 bases at V and 0 bases at J, with 5 bases between. This CDR3 is 13 amino acids long. The CDR3 protein is CASSESANYGYTF. Here the CDR3 DNA reads TGTGCCAGCAGTGAGTCAGCTAACTATGGCTACACCTTC.

The J gene is TRBJ1-1, the V gene TRBV9; D is perhaps TRBD1 (5 bases). V gave up 4 bases and J gave up 5 bases, with 24 bases separating them. Germline V gene data show CDR1 as SGDLS and CDR2 as YYNGEE. The CDR3 has 17 residues. CDR3 sequence reads: CASSLRGSLLSPTEAFF. CDR3 bases: TGTGCCAGCAGCCTAAGGGGATCTCTGTTGTCCCCTACTGAAGCTTTCTTT.

This CDR3 reads CASSIDGNTEAFF. The CDR3 DNA follows: TGTGCCAGTAGTATAGACGGGAACACTGAAGCTTTCTTT. This chain connects TRBV19 to TRBJ1-1; the D is unclear. This CDR3 is built from 13 residues. Germline values: CDR1 LNHDA, CDR2 SQIVND (reference sequence). Trimming took off 0 bases at V and 1 base at J, with 3 bases between the two ends.

The chain links TRBV7-8 to TRBJ1-2; the match to TRBD1 covers 10 bases. Germline loops: CDR1 SGHVS, CDR2 FQNEAQ. The V and J ends lost 1 base and 8 bases, in that order; junction bases with no gene match: 7. The CDR3 consists of 15 residues. CDR3 protein: CASSLEGTGVVGYTF. The CDR3 DNA reads TGTGCCAGCAGCTTAGAAGGGACAGGGGTGGTCGGCTACACCTTC.

The rearrangement uses TRBV13 and TRBJ2-1; D gene uncertain. Germline V CDR1 and CDR2: PRHDT, FYEKMQ (reference sequence). This CDR3 region has 17 residues. Trimming pared 0 bases from V and 1 base from J, leaving 13 bases between. The CDR3 reads CASSLGGQVGSYNEQFF. CDR3 sequence (DNA): TGTGCCAGCAGCTTAGGGGGCCAGGTCGGTTCCTACAATGAGCAGTTCTTC.

The CDR3 reads CASSLVSNTEAFF. In DNA, the CDR3 is TGTGCCAGCAGCTTAGTATCGAACACTGAAGCTTTCTTT. The chain combines TRBV11-3 with TRBJ1-1; D not certain. From germline, CDR1 is SGHNT and CDR2 YENEEA. CDR3 length equals 13 residues. V was shortened by 1 base and J by 1 base, with 4 bases between the two germline ends.

This sequence joins TRBV6-5 and TRBJ1-2; no definite D call. The germline CDR1 and CDR2 sequences are MNHEY and SVGAGI. CDR3 length equals 15 residues. Trimming removed 10 bases from V and 4 bases from J, with 22 bases in between. CDR3 DNA sequence: TGTGCCACCACTGTAGATGGATCTCCAGGCTATGGCTACACCTTC. Its translation: CATTVDGSPGYGYTF.

V gene TRBV2 combines with J gene TRBJ2-7; TRBD2 matches 7 bases. J was trimmed by 0 bases and V by 10 bases; bases with no gene match: 9. This CDR3 has 14 amino acids. Germline V gene lookup returns CDR1 SNHLY and CDR2 FYNNEI. DNA for the CDR3: TGTGCCACCCTCGGGGCTAGCGGCTCCTACGAGCAGTACTTC. It translates to CATLGASGSYEQYF. The full variable domain, completed using reference TRBV2 and TRBJ2-7, is EPEVTQTPSHQVTQMGQEVILRCVPISNHLYFYWYRQILGQKVEFLVSFYNNEISEKSEIFDDQFSVERPDGSNFTLKIRSTKLEDSAMYFCATLGASGSYEQYFGPGTRLTVT.

This sequence joins TRBV7-6 and TRBJ2-7, with a weak D call TRBD2 (5 bases). Germline V CDR1 and CDR2: SGHVS, FNYEAQ. Deletions cut 5 bases from V and 2 bases from J, with 13 bases between. There are 14 residues in the CDR3. The CDR3 coding sequence is TGTGCCAGCAGCCCTGGACTCGTAACCTACGAGCAGTACTTC. It yields the protein CASSPGLVTYEQYF.

This chain links TRBV10-3 with TRBJ2-3, with 13 bases identical to TRBD2. CDR1 and CDR2 from the germline V gene are ENHRY and SYGVKD. The CDR3 is 15 residues long. The trim removed 8 bases at V and 4 bases at J, leaving 6 bases unmatched. CDR3 bases: TGTGCCATCGGCCCGGGACTAGCGGGATCAGATACGCAGTATTTT. Its protein is CAIGPGLAGSDTQYF.

The CDR3 is CASSLYTGNLGGELFF. CDR3 sequence (DNA): TGTGCCAGCAGCTTATATACAGGGAATTTAGGCGGGGAGCTGTTTTTT. The V call is TRBV7-3, the J call TRBJ2-2, with D maybe TRBD1 (6 bases). Germline V gene data show CDR1 as SGHTA and CDR2 as FQGTGA. The V gene lost 2 bases and the J gene lost 7 bases, with 17 bases spanning the gap. The CDR3 is 16 amino acids.

This clone was seen once. The J gene is TRBJ1-5, the V gene TRBV10-3; D unresolved. This CDR3 is built from 13 residues. V dropped 7 bases and J dropped 6 bases, with 13 bases sitting between them. Germline CDR1 ENHRY, CDR2 SYGVKD. The CDR3 here is CAITPRVGQPQHF. Written as DNA, the CDR3 is TGTGCCATCACCCCCCGGGTGGGTCAGCCCCAGCATTTT.

The rearrangement uses TRBV5-6 and TRBJ1-4; no firm D call. V was clipped by 0 bases and J by 7 bases, with 13 bases between them. The CDR3 totals 15 residues. Germline loops: CDR1 SGHDT, CDR2 YYEEEE. The CDR3, as DNA: TGTGCCAGCAGCTTGGCCTTCGCAGGAGGTGAAAAACTGTTTTTT. This encodes CASSLAFAGGEKLFF.

This chain connects TRBV27 to TRBJ1-2; TRBD1 might be the D (5 bases). The V and J ends lost 5 bases and 1 base respectively, with 14 bases between them. There are 15 residues in the CDR3. Germline V lookup: CDR1 MNHEY, CDR2 SMNVEV (reference sequence). CDR3 DNA sequence: TGTGCCAGCAGTCCCCAAACGACAGTTAACTATGGCTACACCTTC. Translating gives CASSPQTTVNYGYTF.

This chain connects TRBV6-1 to TRBJ2-7; D remains unclear. CDR3 size: 14 residues. V lost 3 bases and J lost 9, with 18 bases in between. Per germline, CDR1 MNHNS and CDR2 SASEGT. The CDR3 loop reads CASSESPGFSGQYF. The CDR3 DNA follows: TGTGCCAGCAGTGAGTCCCCCGGTTTTTCCGGGCAGTACTTC.